This T cell receptor beta chain is from a study of control samples from healthy donors and cancer patients. TCRdb's table, derived via immunoSEQ multiplex PCR, lists solely in-frame clones and lacks some. The sample carries about 120,000 clones, roughly nine tenths recorded once. The trim removed 3 bases at V and 8 bases at J, leaving 3 bases unmatched. Germline values: CDR1 LNHDA, CDR2 SQIVND (reference sequence). The CDR3 extends over 14 amino acids. The sequenced sample consisted of PBMCs. J is TRBJ1-4 and V is TRBV19; 10 bases are shared with TRBD1. The TCR was taken from a woman between 45 and 65 years old with colorectal cancer. CDR3 DNA sequence: TGTGCCAGTAGTATTCGGACAGGGGGAGAAAAACTGTTTTTT. This translates into CASSIRTGGEKLFF.